Below are 19 T cell receptor beta chains sequenced from a single sample in a study of blood T cells in healthy people across ages (dated by TCRdb to the mid-2010s). Libraries came from 5' RACE. The instrument given in TCRdb is Illumina HiSeq 2500. A second roughly 6 to 11 cycle PCR used a sample-barcoded 5' primer and a J-beta primer mix. TCRdb handled the public reads itself, with Q25 trimming in fastp and clone calling in MiXCR, and kept productive beta chains. Rows with a matching CDR3 protein are joined into one entry that keeps the most common DNA and genes. Here the sample has about 290,000 distinct CDR3 sequences; around 30% occur a single time. The ten largest clones represent 29% of the sample. What was sequenced was blood. Receptor source: a woman in her 70s in good health.

This clonotype was seen a handful of times. The CDR3: CSVPEESGRIGTQYF. The CDR3 region has the DNA TGCAGCGTCCCCGAGGAGTCCGGGCGTATTGGTACGCAGTATTTT. J is TRBJ2-3 and V is TRBV29-1, with no clear D. This CDR3 spans 15 amino acids. CDR1 is SQVTM and CDR2 is ANQGSEA in the germline V gene. Trimming took 6 bases from V and 8 from J, leaving 24 bases between them.

This clonotype has ten or more counts. The CDR3 loop is CASSPEGTSWHSYEQYF. The CDR3 DNA is TGTGCCAGCAGCCCAGAAGGGACTAGCTGGCACTCCTACGAGCAGTACTTC. The chain employs TRBV9 and TRBJ2-7; 9 bases are a match to TRBD2. Germline CDR1 and CDR2: SGDLS and YYNGEE. The CDR3 is 17 residues long. V lost 4 bases and J lost 0; bases outside the gene matches: 11.

The J gene is TRBJ2-2, the V gene TRBV28; a weak D match, TRBD1 (7 bases). This CDR3 has 14 amino acids. The germline V and J ends were trimmed by 6 bases and 7 bases, with 15 bases remaining between them. Germline CDR1 reads MDHEN; CDR2 reads SYDVKM. The CDR3: CASSLGQGGGELFF. DNA for the CDR3: TGTGCCAGCAGCCTGGGGCAGGGGGGCGGGGAGCTGTTTTTT.

This clonotype was detected a few times. This chain connects TRBV5-1 to TRBJ1-1; D gene ambiguous. Per germline, CDR1 SGHRS and CDR2 YFSETQ. V was cut by 2 bases and J by 0 bases, with 8 bases left in between. This CDR3 contains 14 residues. The CDR3 here is CASSLPGMNTEAFF. The CDR3 DNA follows: TGCGCCAGCAGCTTACCGGGAATGAACACTGAAGCTTTCTTT.

This clonotype turned up a few times. This rearrangement joins TRBV11-2 to TRBJ1-1; tentatively, D is TRBD1 (6 bases). The CDR3 has 15 residues. V was trimmed by 5 bases and J by 1 base, leaving 14 bases between them. Germline assignment: CDR1 SGHAT and CDR2 FQNNGV. CDR3 coding DNA: TGTGCCAGCAGCGTGCCCGGGACAACGAACACTGAAGCTTTCTTT. Its protein is CASSVPGTTNTEAFF. The variable domain in full, completed from reference TRBV11-2 and TRBJ1-1, reads EAGVAQSPRYKIIEKRQSVAFWCNPISGHATLYWYQQILGQGPKLLIQFQNNGVVDDSQLPKDRFSAERLKGVDSTLKIQPAKLEDSAVYLCASSVPGTTNTEAFFGQGTRLTVV.

The rearrangement joins TRBV7-3 to TRBJ2-5; TRBD1 aligns across 7 bases. The CDR3 is made up of 14 amino acids. Germline values: CDR1 SGHTA, CDR2 FQGTGA. V lost 5 bases and J lost 4; bases outside the gene matches: 7. CDR3 coding DNA: TGTGCCAGCAGCAACAGGGGAATGGGAGAGACCCAGTACTTC. It specifies CASSNRGMGETQYF.

Written as DNA, the CDR3 is TGCAGTGCCCTTCCCATTAAGTACAATCAGCCCCAGCATTTT. Amino acid sequence: CSALPIKYNQPQHF. The V gene is TRBV20-1, the J gene TRBJ1-5; D gene uncertain. The CDR3 is 14 amino acids. The germline V and J ends were trimmed by 6 bases and 3 bases, with 15 bases remaining between them. Germline V lookup: CDR1 DFQATT, CDR2 SNEGSKA (reference sequence).

This clonotype was detected only a few times. A read error may be the cause here, since a much bigger clone is one base away. The gene calls are TRBV28 and TRBJ2-7; D unclear. The CDR3 runs to 15 residues. The germline V gene encodes CDR1 MDHEN and CDR2 SYDVKM. Trimming left V 4 bases short and J 3 bases short, with 16 bases between. CDR3 bases: TGTGCCAGCAGTTCTGCGTCGCCCCCCATCTACGAGCAGTACTTC. Its translation is CASSSASPPIYEQYF.

This clonotype appeared a few times. The gene calls are TRBV18 and TRBJ1-2, with a tentative D call TRBD1 (5 bases). The CDR3 covers 15 residues. Germline V CDR1 and CDR2: KGHSH, LQKENI. Trimming stripped 2 bases from V and 7 bases from J, with 17 bases between. The DNA for the CDR3 is TGTGCCAGCTCACCAACAGGCCGGGTGCAAGGTGGCTACACCTTC. This sequence encodes CASSPTGRVQGGYTF. Filled out from reference TRBV18 and TRBJ1-2, the complete variable domain reads NAGVMQNPRHLVRRRGQEARLRCSPMKGHSHVYWYRQLPEEGLKFMVYLQKENIIDESGMPKERFSAEFPKEGPSILRIQQVVRGDSAAYFCASSPTGRVQGGYTFGSGTRLTVV.

This clonotype was seen only a few times. The chain recombines TRBV10-3 with TRBJ1-3; 7 bases align to TRBD1. Germline V lookup: CDR1 ENHRY, CDR2 SYGVKD. V trimming: 9 bases; J trimming: 3 bases; junction bases outside the gene matches: 5. This CDR3 has 13 amino acids. The CDR3 loop reads CAITTGRGNTIYF. CDR3 sequence (DNA): TGTGCCATTACGACAGGGCGTGGAAACACCATATATTTT.

This clonotype occurred many times. This chain joins TRBV28 and TRBJ2-7; 9 bases line up with TRBD2. In germline, CDR1 is MDHEN, CDR2 SYDVKM. V lost 4 bases, J lost 3 bases, and 13 bases stayed unmatched. The CDR3 extends over 17 amino acids. CDR3 sequence reads: CASSSTGTSPGNYEQYF. The DNA for the CDR3 is TGTGCCAGCAGTTCCACCGGGACTAGCCCAGGAAACTACGAGCAGTACTTC.

The chain combines TRBV18 with TRBJ1-5, with D hard to call. The germline CDR1 and CDR2 sequences are KGHSH and LQKENI. Trimming cost V 3 bases and J 1 base, with 10 bases left between them. This CDR3 has 15 amino acids. The CDR3 region is CASSPEDGSNQPQHF. For the CDR3, the DNA is TGTGCCAGCTCACCGGAGGACGGGAGCAATCAGCCCCAGCATTTT. The whole variable domain, filled in from reference TRBV18 and TRBJ1-5, reads NAGVMQNPRHLVRRRGQEARLRCSPMKGHSHVYWYRQLPEEGLKFMVYLQKENIIDESGMPKERFSAEFPKEGPSILRIQQVVRGDSAAYFCASSPEDGSNQPQHFGDGTRLSIL.

This clonotype was detected ten times or more. The chain carries TRBV6-5 and TRBJ2-5; D may be TRBD1 (6 bases). The length of the CDR3 is 13 residues. Germline CDR1 MNHEY, CDR2 SVGAGI. Trimming pared 5 bases from V and 4 bases from J, leaving 11 bases between. In DNA, the CDR3 is TGTGCCAGCAGTCGACAGGTCGGAGAGACCCAGTACTTC. Translated: CASSRQVGETQYF.

In this sample, this clonotype turned up a few times. The rearrangement uses TRBV5-1 and TRBJ2-1, with 10 bases matching TRBD1. Germline V gene sequence: CDR1 SGHRS, CDR2 YFSETQ. The CDR3 is 15 residues long. After removal of 5 bases from V and 5 bases from J, the junction contained 7 bases not matched to a gene. The CDR3 region has the DNA TGCGCCAGCAGGCGACAGGGGGCAGGGGACAATGAGCAGTTCTTC. It yields the protein CASRRQGAGDNEQFF.

The CDR3 bases are TGTGCCAGCAGTCCCAGACAGGGCTCGAGCAATCAGCCCCAGCATTTT. It yields the protein CASSPRQGSSNQPQHF. V gene TRBV28 combines with J gene TRBJ1-5, with 7 bases lining up with TRBD1. This CDR3 comprises 16 residues. In germline, CDR1 is MDHEN, CDR2 SYDVKM. With V trimmed by 5 bases and J by 1 base, 8 bases remained unmatched.

This clonotype was detected a few times. DNA for the CDR3: TGTGCCAGCAGATACACGCGGGTTTACAATGAGCAGTTCTTC. It codes for CASRYTRVYNEQFF. The J gene is TRBJ2-1, the V gene TRBV6-2 or TRBV6-3, with a weak D call TRBD2 (5 bases). Germline V CDR1 and CDR2: MNHEY, SVGEGT. CDR3 length: 14 residues. V dropped 6 bases and J dropped 4 bases, with 13 bases sitting between them.

This clonotype turned up a few times. This chain joins TRBV28 and TRBJ1-1, with 7 bases identical to TRBD1. The trim removed 1 base at V and 11 bases at J, leaving 10 bases unmatched. Germline-derived CDR1 and CDR2 are MDHEN and SYDVKM. This CDR3 region has 14 residues. CDR3 nucleotides: TGTGCCAGCAGTTTATTTTTGACAGGGCGATGGGCTTTCTTT. Amino acid sequence: CASSLFLTGRWAFF.

This clonotype was observed a handful of times. V gene TRBV18 combines with J gene TRBJ2-5; D call uncertain. CDR1 is KGHSH, CDR2 LQKENI, per germline. The CDR3 length is 14 residues. V dropped 2 bases and J dropped 2 bases, with 9 bases sitting between them. In DNA, the CDR3 is TGTGCCAGCTCACCATTACCGGCACAAGAGACCCAGTACTTC. It translates to CASSPLPAQETQYF.

This clonotype was detected a few times. The chain has TRBV7-2 and TRBJ1-2; D is unresolved. CDR1 and CDR2 (germline): SGHTA, FQGNSA. With 1 base removed from V and 8 bases from J, the gap between germline ends came to 11 bases. The CDR3 runs 13 residues. The CDR3 DNA is TGTGCCAGCAGCTTAGGAGGACTTGCCGGCTACACCTTC. This gives the protein CASSLGGLAGYTF.